This is a list of T cell receptor beta chains from one sample in a study of persistence of HIV-infected CD4 T cells. Assay: immunoSEQ multiplex PCR; the TCRdb copy retains only in-frame clones and omits some. The sample includes tens of thousands of clones, 70% to 75% of them seen just once. What these receptors recognize is not known. The sample here was CD4+ T cells sorted from PBMCs after approximately 20-hour stimulation, taken from a patient who received antiretroviral therapy. Receptor source: an adult man with HIV who was CMV-seropositive. Both conserved end residues are part of each CDR3. A D gene is named only where the DNA matches it firmly. The size of a clone is reported for some rows only, either as once, few or many, or as a class for expanded clones.

J | size | V | D | CDR3 | DNA
TRBJ2-4 | NA | TRBV25-1 | NA | CASSEWSSGKNIQYF | TGTGCCAGCAGTGAATGGAGTAGCGGCAAAAACATTCAGTACTTC
TRBJ2-2 | NA | TRBV4-1 | NA | CASSQAMGGELFF | TGCGCCAGCAGCCAAGCGATGGGCGGGGAGCTGTTTTTT
TRBJ1-5 | NA | TRBV2 | NA | CASSGDGGLNQPQHF | TGTGCCAGCAGTGGGGATGGGGGCCTCAATCAGCCCCAGCATTTT
TRBJ2-3 | NA | TRBV5-1 | TRBD2 | CASGLAGRRDTQYF | TGCGCCAGCGGACTAGCGGGGAGAAGGGATACGCAGTATTTT
TRBJ1-1 | NA | TRBV6-5 | NA | CASSPPENTEAFF | TGTGCCAGCAGCCCCCCCGAGAACACTGAAGCTTTCTTT
TRBJ2-7 | NA | TRBV6-5 | NA | CASSHMDSPYEQYF | TGTGCCAGCAGTCATATGGACAGTCCCTACGAGCAGTACTTC
TRBJ2-1 | NA | TRBV2 | TRBD1 | CASRLSPGQYNEQFF | TGTGCCAGCAGACTTTCTCCGGGACAGTACAATGAGCAGTTCTTC
TRBJ1-6 | NA | TRBV2 | NA | CASSSGVGSPLHF | TGTGCCAGCAGTTCAGGGGTTGGCTCACCCCTCCACTTT
TRBJ2-7 | few | TRBV6-5 | NA | CASSRTAGGSYEQYF | TGTGCCAGCAGTCGGACAGCCGGTGGCTCCTACGAGCAGTACTTC
TRBJ2-1 | NA | TRBV5-4 | TRBD2 | CASSRGSSYNEQFF | TGTGCCAGCAGTCGCGGGAGCTCCTACAATGAGCAGTTCTTC
TRBJ1-5 | NA | TRBV19 | NA | CASRDSNQPQHF | TGTGCCAGCAGGGATTCGAATCAGCCCCAGCATTTT
TRBJ1-3 | once | TRBV29-1 | NA | CSVEGGYSGNTIYF | TGCAGCGTTGAGGGAGGGTACTCTGGAAACACCATATATTTT
TRBJ2-1 | few | TRBV4-2 | NA | CASSQVADEQFF | TGTGCCAGCAGCCAAGTTGCAGATGAGCAGTTCTTC
TRBJ2-7 | few | TRBV7-9 | TRBD2 | CASSSSGTTDEQYF | TGTGCCAGCAGCTCTTCCGGGACTACCGACGAGCAGTACTTC
TRBJ1-2 | NA | TRBV19 | TRBD1 | CASSRGDRGTLNYGYTF | TGTGCCAGTAGTAGGGGGGACAGGGGAACCCTTAACTATGGCTACACCTTC
TRBJ2-6 | NA | TRBV19 | NA | CASSPGTSGANVLTF | TGTGCCAGTAGTCCAGGGACCTCTGGGGCCAACGTCCTGACTTTC
TRBJ1-4 | NA | TRBV6-1 | NA | CASSESPGTSEKLFF | TGTGCCAGCAGTGAAAGTCCTGGGACGTCCGAAAAACTGTTTTTT
TRBJ2-6 | NA | TRBV19 | TRBD1 | CAIADRGVTGANVLTF | TGTGCCATCGCGGACAGGGGTGTCACTGGGGCCAACGTCCTGACTTTC
TRBJ1-1 | few | TRBV18 | NA | CASSPSHSPEAFF | TGTGCCAGCTCACCAAGCCATAGTCCTGAAGCTTTCTTT
TRBJ1-1 | NA | TRBV6-1 | NA | CASSRNTEAFF | TGTGCCAGCAGTCGGAACACTGAAGCTTTCTTT